The next 17 T cell receptor beta chains were all read from a single sample in a study of radiotherapy plus CTLA-4 blockade in lung cancer. The repertoire was sequenced with immunoSEQ multiplex PCR; TCRdb's copy has only in-frame clones and lacks some. Altogether tens of thousands of clones are present, around 70% being singletons, with the ten largest covering 3.2%. The sequencing here drew on peripheral blood, taken from a patient treated with radiotherapy plus ipilimumab. These receptor sequences come from a human donor with non-small cell lung cancer whose response to radiotherapy plus ipilimumab could not be evaluated.

V and J are TRBV6-6 and TRBJ2-4; no clear D gene. This CDR3 has 12 residues. The V gene's germline CDR1 is MNHNY and CDR2 SVGAGI (reference sequence). V lost 5 bases and J lost 2, with 4 bases in between. This CDR3 is CASSETKNIQYF. The CDR3 DNA is TGTGCCAGCAGTGAGACCAAAAACATTCAGTACTTC.

This clone qualifies as medium-sized. The chain combines TRBV27 with TRBJ2-7, with a weak D call TRBD1 (6 bases). CDR1 and CDR2 from the germline V gene are MNHEY and SMNVEV (reference sequence). The ends were cut back, 2 bases at V and 3 bases at J, with 11 bases in the middle. This CDR3 contains 14 residues. The CDR3 nucleotides read TGTGCCAGCAGTTTAAAGACAGGCATCTACGAGCAGTACTTC. It codes for CASSLKTGIYEQYF.

This clone was counted a few times. V gene TRBV11-2 combines with J gene TRBJ1-5, with D possibly TRBD1 on 5 matching bases. The CDR3 runs 13 residues. Trimming took off 1 base at V and 5 bases at J, with 6 bases between the two ends. Per germline, CDR1 SGHAT and CDR2 FQNNGV. CDR3: CASSLVQDQPQHF. CDR3 DNA sequence: TGTGCCAGCAGCTTAGTACAGGATCAGCCCCAGCATTTT.

This clone was seen a single time. Here the CDR3 DNA reads TGTGCCAGCAGCACGGGACTAGCGGGAGGGTCCTACGAGCAGTACTTC. Protein product: CASSTGLAGGSYEQYF. This chain links TRBV9 with TRBJ2-7, with TRBD2 matching over 16 bases. The CDR3 loop spans 16 amino acids. The junction had 2 bases not matched to a gene; V was cut back by 4 bases and J by 1 base. Germline CDR1 SGDLS, CDR2 YYNGEE. Based on the CDR3 plus reference TRBV9 and TRBJ2-7, the full variable domain is DSGVTQTPKHLITATGQRVTLRCSPRSGDLSVYWYQQSLDQGLQFLIQYYNGEERAKGNILERFSAQQFPDLHSELNLSSLELGDSALYFCASSTGLAGGSYEQYFGPGTRLTVT.

This chain uses TRBV5-1 with TRBJ2-5; 10 bases align to TRBD1. With the DNA end fitting TRBJ2-7 better, the J assignment may be wrong. Germline-derived CDR1 and CDR2 are SGHRS and YFSETQ. CDR3 length: 15 residues. Written as DNA, the CDR3 is TGCGCCAGCAGGGACCCGGGACAGGGGAAACACGAGCAGTACTTC. It yields the protein CASRDPGQGKHEQYF.

The V call is TRBV6-5, the J call TRBJ2-2; 8 bases agree with TRBD2. Trimming at V came to 2 bases and at J to 5 bases, leaving 7 bases not matched to a gene. CDR3 length: 16 residues. Germline V gives CDR1 MNHEY, CDR2 SVGAGI. The CDR3 protein is CASSYEGSGRTGELFF. CDR3 bases: TGTGCCAGCAGTTACGAGGGGAGCGGGAGAACCGGGGAGCTGTTTTTT.

This chain joins TRBV5-1 and TRBJ2-5; D gene unclear. The J call may be faulty, since TRBJ2-7 better matches the DNA end. This CDR3 spans 16 amino acids. Germline V gives CDR1 SGHRS, CDR2 YFSETQ. CDR3 bases: TGCGCCAGCAGCTCCCCAGAGCGCGACGGAGCCTACGAGCAGTACTTC. As protein: CASSSPERDGAYEQYF.

V is TRBV30 and J is TRBJ1-6, with 7 bases matching TRBD1. V dropped 3 bases and J dropped 3; count of bases not matched to a gene: 5. Germline loops: CDR1 GTSNPN, CDR2 SVGIG (reference sequence). The CDR3 is 15 amino acids. For the CDR3, the DNA is TGTGCCTGGAGCTTTGGGACAGACTATAATTCACCCCTCCACTTT. Translation: CAWSFGTDYNSPLHF.

The chain employs TRBV6-4 and TRBJ2-1, with TRBD2 identical over 7 bases. Germline V gene lookup returns CDR1 MRHNA and CDR2 SNTAGT. V dropped 2 bases and J dropped 2; count of bases not matched to a gene: 18. The CDR3 is made up of 20 amino acids. CDR3 sequence reads: CASSDLGELGGSRTYNEQFF. DNA of the CDR3: TGTGCCAGCAGTGACCTAGGCGAGTTGGGCGGGAGCCGAACCTACAATGAGCAGTTCTTC.

V gene TRBV5-6 combines with J gene TRBJ2-2; 12 nucleotides agree with TRBD2. The CDR3 has 17 amino acids. Germline lookup yields CDR1 SGHDT and CDR2 YYEEEE. The junction had 9 bases not matched to a gene; V was cut back by 2 bases and J by 7 bases. The CDR3 nucleotides are TGTGCCAGCAGCTTAGTGACTAGCGGGAGTTTTATCGGGGAGCTGTTTTTT. This sequence encodes CASSLVTSGSFIGELFF.

The chain links TRBV11-2 to TRBJ2-5; TRBD2 agrees at 7 bases. This CDR3 has 14 amino acids. Germline assignment: CDR1 SGHAT and CDR2 FQNNGV. J gave up 5 bases and V 1 base, and 4 bases lay outside the gene matches. The CDR3 DNA reads as TGTGCCAGCAGCTTAGTCCAGGGAGGGGAGACCCAGTACTTC. It is translated as CASSLVQGGETQYF. Full variable domain (missing parts from reference TRBV11-2 and TRBJ2-5): EAGVAQSPRYKIIEKRQSVAFWCNPISGHATLYWYQQILGQGPKLLIQFQNNGVVDDSQLPKDRFSAERLKGVDSTLKIQPAKLEDSAVYLCASSLVQGGETQYFGPGTRLLVL.

The chain combines TRBV6-1 with TRBJ2-7; 14 nucleotides align to TRBD2. Trimming cost V 6 bases and J 3 bases; bases outside gene matches: 4. CDR1 and CDR2 from the germline V gene are MNHNS and SASEGT. This CDR3 spans 15 amino acids. The CDR3 coding sequence is TGTGCCAGCAGCGAGGGACTAGCGGGAGTCTACGAGCAGTACTTC. This sequence encodes CASSEGLAGVYEQYF.

This clone has a handful of counts. The chain has TRBV25-1 and TRBJ2-3; a weak D match, TRBD1 (8 bases). The germline gives CDR1 MGHDK, CDR2 SYGVNS. This CDR3 region has 15 residues. The ends were cut back, 6 bases at V and 2 bases at J, with 15 bases in the middle. The CDR3 coding sequence is TGTGCCAGCAGGCGACAGGGGAGGGTCACAGATACGCAGTATTTT. Translated: CASRRQGRVTDTQYF. Using reference TRBV25-1 and TRBJ2-3 for the parts outside the CDR3, the full variable domain is EADIYQTPRYLVIGTGKKITLECSQTMGHDKMYWYQQDPGMELHLIHYSYGVNSTEKGDLSSESTVSRIRTEHFPLTLESARPSHTSQYLCASRRQGRVTDTQYFGPGTRLTVL.

CDR3 coding DNA: TGCAGCGTCGCGAGGGCCGGAGTGAACACTGAAGCTTTCTTT. The encoded protein is CSVARAGVNTEAFF. The chain is built from TRBV29-1 and TRBJ1-1, with D unclear. The CDR3 is 14 amino acids. The V gene lost 6 bases and the J gene lost 0 bases, with 14 bases spanning the gap. CDR1 SQVTM and CDR2 ANQGSEA come from the germline V gene.

This clone was seen a handful of times. The rearrangement joins TRBV27 to TRBJ2-7, with 7 bases fitting TRBD1. Trimming cost V 4 bases and J 7 bases; bases outside gene matches: 7. The CDR3 totals 13 residues. From germline, CDR1 is MNHEY and CDR2 SMNVEV (reference sequence). The CDR3 DNA sequence: TGTGCCAGCAGTTACCGACAGGGACAGGAGCAGTACTTC. It translates to CASSYRQGQEQYF.

V is TRBV30 and J is TRBJ2-4; 10 nucleotides match TRBD1. V was pared by 3 bases and J by 8 bases, with 4 bases of the junction left unmatched. Per the germline V gene, CDR1 is GTSNPN and CDR2 is SVGIG (reference sequence). This CDR3 region has 13 residues. This CDR3 is CAWSSGTGDIQYF. In DNA form, the CDR3 reads TGTGCCTGGAGCTCCGGGACAGGGGACATTCAGTACTTC.

The V call is TRBV29-1, the J call TRBJ2-5, with D possibly being TRBD1 (6 bases). This CDR3 spans 11 amino acids. V was trimmed by 6 bases and J by 5 bases, leaving 10 bases between them. The V gene's germline CDR1 is SQVTM and CDR2 ANQGSEA. Written as DNA, the CDR3 is TGCAGCGTGGGACAACGGGAGACCCAGTACTTC. As protein: CSVGQRETQYF.